This TCR beta chain derives from a study of CD8+ T cells in alopecia areata. Overall study: Treated patients were dosed with oral tofacitinib, taking 5 to 10 mg twice daily.

CDR1 and CDR2 from the germline V gene are SEHNR and FQNEAQ (reference sequence). Trimming removed 1 base at V and 5 bases at J, with 17 bases between. The CDR3 extends over 16 amino acids. RNA, once extracted, was reverse transcribed into cDNA for use as the sequencing template. Measured with immunoSEQ multiplex PCR; TCRdb has only the in-frame clones, and not every one. The data contain about 160,000 clones, 55% to 75% of them singletons. Regarding treatment: oral pan-JAK inhibitor, 5-10 mg twice daily. The V and J genes are TRBV7-9 and TRBJ1-1, with D maybe TRBD1 (6 bases). The specimen was CD4+ T cells sorted from blood, collected at week 4, from a patient treated with tofacitinib. This TCR came from a human donor with alopecia areata. The CDR3 region is CASSLGRFGGRTEAFF. The CDR3, as DNA: TGTGCCAGCAGCTTAGGCCGTTTCGGGGGCAGAACTGAAGCTTTCTTT.